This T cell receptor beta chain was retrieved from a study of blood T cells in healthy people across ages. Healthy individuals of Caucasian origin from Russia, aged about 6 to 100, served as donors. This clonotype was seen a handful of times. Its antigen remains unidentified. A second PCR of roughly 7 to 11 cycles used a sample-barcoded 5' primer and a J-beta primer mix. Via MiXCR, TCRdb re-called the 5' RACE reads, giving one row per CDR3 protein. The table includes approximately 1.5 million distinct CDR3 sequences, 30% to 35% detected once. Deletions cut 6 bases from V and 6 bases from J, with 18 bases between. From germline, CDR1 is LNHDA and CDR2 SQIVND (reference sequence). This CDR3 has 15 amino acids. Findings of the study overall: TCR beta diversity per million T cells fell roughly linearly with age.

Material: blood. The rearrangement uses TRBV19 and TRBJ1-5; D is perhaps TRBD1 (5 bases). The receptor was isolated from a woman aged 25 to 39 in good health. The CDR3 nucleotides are TGTGCCAGTAGCAAAGTTTTTACAGGAATTCAGCCCCAGCATTTT. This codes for CASSKVFTGIQPQHF.